These 25 T cell receptor beta chains share one sample of origin, sequenced in a study of molecular identifiers for immune sequencing clone quantification. MiXCR was run by TCRdb on the PCR reads, yielding one entry per CDR3 protein. This table has under 600,000 distinct CDR3 sequences, less than 30% appearing once. The sample comprised naive CD8+ T cells from blood, with Jurkat cell RNA spiked in. Subset here: FACS-sorted CD8+CD4-CCR7+CD45RA+ naive T cells. The receptors were gathered from a human donor in good health. Some libraries in this study had Jurkat cell RNA spiked in.

The V call is TRBV12-3 or TRBV12-4, the J call TRBJ2-2; 11 positions match TRBD1. The J segment lost 6 bases and the V segment lost 5 bases, leaving 5 bases of the junction unmatched. The length of the CDR3 is 15 residues. The CDR3 sequence is CASSRTGGAPGELFF. CDR3 DNA: TGTGCCAGCAGTCGGACAGGGGGCGCCCCCGGGGAGCTGTTTTTT.

This rearrangement joins TRBV27 to TRBJ2-7; no reliable D call. CDR1 is MNHEY and CDR2 is SMNVEV in the germline V gene (reference sequence). The CDR3 length is 13 residues. The ends were cut back, 4 bases at V and 0 bases at J, with 7 bases in the middle. CDR3 sequence: CASSWQASYEQYF. The CDR3 DNA sequence: TGTGCCAGCAGTTGGCAGGCCTCCTACGAGCAGTACTTC.

This clonotype was observed many times. The chain uses TRBV5-6 and TRBJ1-1, with 12 positions matching TRBD1. V lost 0 bases, J lost 4 bases, and 4 bases stayed unmatched. The CDR3 runs 16 residues. Germline V gene data show CDR1 as SGHDT and CDR2 as YYEEEE. The chain's CDR3 is CASSLVWGQGATEAFF. DNA of the CDR3: TGTGCCAGCAGCTTGGTTTGGGGACAGGGGGCCACTGAAGCTTTCTTT.

This clonotype showed up many times. This chain joins TRBV29-1 and TRBJ2-2, with 7 bases lining up with TRBD2. CDR1 is SQVTM and CDR2 is ANQGSEA in the germline V gene. This CDR3 region has 12 residues. V shed 6 bases, J shed 6 bases, and the junction held 4 bases outside the gene matches. This chain's CDR3 is CSVGLEAGELFF. The CDR3 bases are TGCAGCGTCGGACTAGAGGCCGGGGAGCTGTTTTTT.

The chain joins TRBV7-2 to TRBJ2-7, with D maybe TRBD1 (6 bases). V shed 4 bases and J shed 5 bases, with 15 bases lying between them. The CDR3 is 14 residues long. Germline V gene lookup returns CDR1 SGHTA and CDR2 FQGNSA. The CDR3 DNA reads TGTGCCAGCAGCTCTTACTCGACAGGCCACGAGCAGTACTTC. This encodes CASSSYSTGHEQYF.

This chain joins TRBV29-1 and TRBJ2-7, with TRBD1 identical over 9 bases. Germline CDR1 reads SQVTM; CDR2 reads ANQGSEA. CDR3 length: 14 residues. Germline trimming cut 6 bases from V and 7 bases from J; bases unmatched to any gene: 13. The chain's CDR3 is CSVRGQGSNNEQYF. DNA for the CDR3: TGCAGCGTCCGAGGACAGGGGAGCAACAATGAGCAGTACTTC.

The gene calls are TRBV7-6 and TRBJ2-6; D may be TRBD2 (6 bases). The CDR3 covers 13 residues. Germline CDR1 SGHVS, CDR2 FNYEAQ. V dropped 8 bases and J dropped 15 bases, with 20 bases sitting between them. The CDR3 sequence is CASRSGGADALTF. CDR3 in DNA: TGTGCCAGCCGCTCCGGCGGGGCCGACGCCCTGACTTTC.

About this clonotype: The conserved final phenylalanine or tryptophan is absent from the CDR3, which likely points to a read error. In DNA form, the CDR3 reads TGTGCCAGCAGTCCGAGCTCCTACGAGCAGTACATC. Translating gives CASSPSSYEQYI. V gene TRBV27 combines with J gene TRBJ2-7; D uncertain. V gave up 5 bases and J gave up 0 bases, with 5 bases separating them. The CDR3 sequence is 12 residues long. Germline CDR1 MNHEY, CDR2 SMNVEV (reference sequence).

This clonotype has only one observation. A much more abundant neighbour one base away suggests this may be a read error. This sequence joins TRBV7-9 and TRBJ1-5; D is unclear. CDR3 length: 13 residues. The germline gives CDR1 SEHNR, CDR2 FQNEAQ (reference sequence). CDR3 sequence reads: CASSYESNQPRHF. The CDR3 DNA is TGTGCCAGCAGCTACGAGAGCAATCAGCCCCGGCATTTT.

The chain links TRBV10-1 to TRBJ1-1; D call uncertain. This CDR3 region has 14 residues. The germline V gene encodes CDR1 WNHNN and CDR2 SYGVQD (reference sequence). Trimming cost V 3 bases and J 3 bases, with 11 bases left between them. CDR3 in amino acids: CASSDTDGDTEAFF. CDR3 coding DNA: TGCGCCAGCAGTGATACAGACGGGGACACTGAAGCTTTCTTT.

This clonotype was observed a few times. The rearrangement uses TRBV6-2 or TRBV6-3 and TRBJ2-3; the D is unclear. This CDR3 region has 16 residues. Germline-derived CDR1 and CDR2 are MNHEY and SVGEGT. Trimming took off 6 bases at V and 0 bases at J, with 16 bases between the two ends. As DNA, the CDR3 is TGTGCCAGCAGCCCCTACGGTTCCTCTAGCACAGATACGCAGTATTTT. Amino acids: CASSPYGSSSTDTQYF.

This clonotype was seen ten or more times. The V call is TRBV4-2, the J call TRBJ1-1; D ambiguous. The CDR3 length is 16 residues. Germline V lookup: CDR1 LGHNA, CDR2 YNFKEQ. V lost 0 bases, J lost 3 bases, and 14 bases lay in between. The DNA of the CDR3 is TGTGCCAGCAGCCAAGAGATGACATCCTCCTACACTGAAGCTTTCTTT. Translation: CASSQEMTSSYTEAFF.

This clonotype was picked up many times. This chain uses TRBV6-5 with TRBJ1-3, with TRBD1 matching over 7 bases. The trim removed 0 bases at V and 1 base at J, leaving 3 bases unmatched. This CDR3 has 16 amino acids. The germline V gene has CDR1 MNHEY and CDR2 SVGAGI. In DNA, the CDR3 is TGTGCCAGCAGTTACTCGCTGACAGGGTCTGGAAACACCATATATTTT. Amino acids: CASSYSLTGSGNTIYF.

This clonotype came up many times. This rearrangement joins TRBV20-1 to TRBJ1-1; tentative D call: TRBD1 (5 bases). The CDR3 totals 11 residues. Germline CDR1 and CDR2: DFQATT and SNEGSKA (reference sequence). The CDR3 loop is CSRGLRTEAFF. CDR3 nucleotides: TGCTCAAGGGGACTGAGGACTGAAGCTTTCTTT.

This clonotype was seen just once. The missing conserved phenylalanine or tryptophan at the end of this CDR3 makes a read error likely. The rearrangement joins TRBV24-1 to TRBJ2-5; D not certain. CDR3 size: 14 residues. The V end was cut by 0 bases, the J end by 0 bases, with 4 bases between. The V gene's germline CDR1 is KGHDR and CDR2 SFDVKD. The CDR3 region has the DNA TGTGCCACCAGTGATTTGAACAACCAAGAGACCCAGTACTCC. This codes for CATSDLNNQETQYS.

The chain uses TRBV19 and TRBJ2-5, with D maybe TRBD2 (5 bases). Germline V CDR1 and CDR2: LNHDA, SQIVND (reference sequence). CDR3 length: 15 residues. V was trimmed by 5 bases and J by 2 bases, leaving 15 bases between them. The CDR3 protein is CASSVAGTRQETQYF. The CDR3 coding sequence is TGTGCCAGTAGTGTAGCTGGAACTAGGCAAGAGACCCAGTACTTC. The full variable domain, with the rest looked up from reference TRBV19 and TRBJ2-5, is DGGITQSPKYLFRKEGQNVTLSCEQNLNHDAMYWYRQDPGQGLRLIYYSQIVNDFQKGDIAEGYSVSREKKESFPLTVTSAQKNPTAFYLCASSVAGTRQETQYFGPGTRLLVL.

In regard to this clonotype: A clone one base away is much larger, so this may be a read error. This rearrangement joins TRBV6-5 to TRBJ1-5; no clear D gene. Germline V lookup: CDR1 MNHEY, CDR2 SVGAGI. The CDR3 is made up of 13 amino acids. The chain's CDR3 is CASSYAFNQPQQF. CDR3 in DNA: TGTGCCAGCAGTTATGCATTCAATCAGCCCCAGCAGTTT.

V usage is TRBV7-9 and J usage is TRBJ2-7; TRBD1 might be the D (5 bases). CDR1 is SEHNR, CDR2 FQNEAQ, per germline (reference sequence). Trimming took off 1 base at V and 3 bases at J, with 13 bases between the two ends. The CDR3 spans 15 residues. The CDR3 bases are TGTGCCAGCAGCTTAGAGCTTGGGGCAAACTACGAGCAGTACTTC. Its translation: CASSLELGANYEQYF. The full variable domain, its missing parts supplied by reference TRBV7-9 and TRBJ2-7, is DTGVSQNPRHKITKRGQNVTFRCDPISEHNRLYWYRQTLGQGPEFLTYFQNEAQLEKSRLLSDRFSAERPKGSFSTLEIQRTEQGDSAMYLCASSLELGANYEQYFGPGTRLTVT.

For this clonotype: This may arise from a read error, as a much more abundant clone is one base away. The V call is TRBV29-1, the J call TRBJ1-2, with D unresolved. From germline, CDR1 is SQVTM and CDR2 ANQGSEA. The CDR3 contains 12 residues. For the CDR3, the DNA is TGCAGCGTTGCCGCGTTGTTACCTGGCCACACCTTC. This gives the protein CSVAALLPGHTF.

This clonotype has a count of ten or more. The chain links TRBV9 to TRBJ1-5; 10 bases align to TRBD1. The germline CDR1 and CDR2 sequences are SGDLS and YYNGEE. The length of the CDR3 is 15 residues. With 3 bases clipped from V and 2 bases from J, the junction kept 2 bases outside the gene matches. The CDR3 loop reads CASSGGTGGNQPQHF. In nucleotides, the CDR3 is TGTGCCAGCAGCGGGGGGACAGGGGGCAATCAGCCCCAGCATTTT.

The chain has TRBV30 and TRBJ1-5; 11 nucleotides line up with TRBD1. The junction had 8 bases not matched to a gene; V was cut back by 5 bases and J by 5 bases. The germline V gene encodes CDR1 GTSNPN and CDR2 SVGIG (reference sequence). CDR3 length equals 15 residues. Here the CDR3 DNA reads TGTGCCTGGGGTCCCGGACAGGGGGCCCATCAGCCCCAGCATTTT. Protein: CAWGPGQGAHQPQHF.

This clonotype was detected a few times. This chain connects TRBV9 to TRBJ2-3; TRBD2 agrees at 7 bases. The CDR3 is made up of 15 amino acids. The germline V gene encodes CDR1 SGDLS and CDR2 YYNGEE. J gave up 0 bases and V 5 bases, and 6 bases lay outside the gene matches. The CDR3, as DNA: TGTGCCAGCAGAAAAAGCGGGGTTAGCACAGATACGCAGTATTTT. Translated, it gives CASRKSGVSTDTQYF.

The V gene is TRBV7-9, the J gene TRBJ2-1, with 11 bases aligning to TRBD2. CDR3 size: 14 residues. The trim removed 3 bases at V and 7 bases at J, leaving 2 bases unmatched. Germline V gives CDR1 SEHNR, CDR2 FQNEAQ (reference sequence). For the CDR3, the DNA is TGTGCCAGCAGCTTGTGGACTAGCGGGAATGAGCAGTTCTTC. This gives the protein CASSLWTSGNEQFF.

Comments on this clonotype: Given a much more abundant clone one base away, this may be a read error. This CDR3 fails to terminate in the conserved phenylalanine or tryptophan, so it likely reflects a read error. This chain joins TRBV27 and TRBJ2-3, with 8 positions matching TRBD1. Losses at the gene ends were 7 bases for V and 5 bases for J; bases not matched to a gene: 8. From germline, CDR1 is MNHEY and CDR2 SMNVEV (reference sequence). This CDR3 has 14 residues. The CDR3 reads CASNPLRGQDTQYI. CDR3 bases: TGTGCCAGCAACCCACTCAGGGGGCAAGATACGCAGTATATT.

The rearrangement uses TRBV7-2 and TRBJ1-5; 7 nucleotides line up with TRBD1. V gave up 5 bases and J gave up 5 bases; unmatched junction bases: 21. Germline V gene lookup returns CDR1 SGHTA and CDR2 FQGNSA. The CDR3 extends over 19 amino acids. In DNA form, the CDR3 reads TGTGCCAGCAGCCCAGGGCCGGGACAGTCGGCAATGGGGGATCAGCCCCAGCATTTT. Translating gives CASSPGPGQSAMGDQPQHF.